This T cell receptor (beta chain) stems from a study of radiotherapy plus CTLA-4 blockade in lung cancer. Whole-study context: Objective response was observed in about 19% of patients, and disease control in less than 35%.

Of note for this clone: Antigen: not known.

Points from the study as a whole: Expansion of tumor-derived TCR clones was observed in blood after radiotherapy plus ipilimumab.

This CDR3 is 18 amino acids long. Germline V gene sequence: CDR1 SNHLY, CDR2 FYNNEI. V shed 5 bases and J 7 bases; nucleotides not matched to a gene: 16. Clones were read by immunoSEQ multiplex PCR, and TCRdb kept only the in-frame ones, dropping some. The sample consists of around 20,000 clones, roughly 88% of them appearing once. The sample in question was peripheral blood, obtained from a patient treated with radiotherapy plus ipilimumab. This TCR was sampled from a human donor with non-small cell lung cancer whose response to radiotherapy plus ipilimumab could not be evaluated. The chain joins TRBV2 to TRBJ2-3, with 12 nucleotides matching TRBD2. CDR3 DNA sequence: TGTGCCAGCAGTTCCGGGGCCGGGATCCTAGCGGGAGGGTATACGCAGTATTTT. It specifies CASSSGAGILAGGYTQYF.